These 14 T cell receptor beta chains were sequenced from one sample in a study of CD8 T cells in Susac syndrome. Random hexamers were used to reverse transcribe roughly 0.5 to 1 ug of RNA. TCRdb re-called the immunoSEQ multiplex PCR reads with MiXCR, one entry per CDR3 protein. The sample has about 140,000 distinct CDR3 sequences; 95% are singletons. The sample comprised CD8+ T cells from PBMCs. These receptors all stem from a human donor with Susac syndrome.

The CDR3 is CASSGGGFEQFF. CDR3 nucleotide sequence: TGTGCCAGCAGCGGTGGAGGGTTTGAGCAGTTCTTC. The J gene is TRBJ2-1, the V gene TRBV9; weak D call: TRBD2 (6 bases). Per the germline V gene, CDR1 is SGDLS and CDR2 is YYNGEE. V lost 3 bases and J lost 9, with 10 bases in between. CDR3 length: 12 residues.

The chain uses TRBV9 and TRBJ2-7; D perhaps matches TRBD1 (6 bases). CDR3 length equals 14 residues. Per germline, CDR1 SGDLS and CDR2 YYNGEE. V lost 0 bases and J lost 5, with 12 bases in between. CDR3 in DNA: TGTGCCAGCAGCGTAGCTGACAGGTCCCACGAGCAGTACTTC. The encoded protein is CASSVADRSHEQYF.

The CDR3 protein is CASKSQQGDGNIQYF. CDR3 in DNA: TGTGCCAGCAAATCACAGCAGGGGGACGGAAACATTCAGTACTTC. The chain uses TRBV27 and TRBJ2-4; the match to TRBD1 covers 7 bases. Germline V gene lookup returns CDR1 MNHEY and CDR2 SMNVEV (reference sequence). The CDR3 runs to 15 residues. Trimming at V came to 7 bases and at J to 6 bases, leaving 12 bases not matched to a gene.

The rearrangement uses TRBV6-6 and TRBJ2-3; the D is unclear. Germline V gene lookup returns CDR1 MNHNY and CDR2 SVGAGI (reference sequence). V lost 2 bases and J lost 0, with 9 bases in between. The CDR3 length is 15 residues. CDR3: CASSYLAESTDTQYF. The CDR3 bases are TGTGCCAGCAGTTACCTGGCAGAGAGCACAGATACGCAGTATTTT.

The chain joins TRBV4-1 to TRBJ2-1, with no clear D. Germline CDR1 and CDR2: MGHRA and YSYEKL. The CDR3 length is 13 residues. V shed 0 bases and J shed 7 bases, with 7 bases lying between them. The CDR3 DNA reads TGCGCCAGCAGCCAAGATATAGTAAATGAGCAGTTCTTC. It translates to CASSQDIVNEQFF.

The chain links TRBV10-3 to TRBJ2-1; D remains unclear. Deletions cut 8 bases from V and 0 bases from J, with 5 bases between. This CDR3 has 12 residues. Germline loops: CDR1 ENHRY, CDR2 SYGVKD. CDR3: CAIYTSYNEQFF. In nucleotides, the CDR3 is TGTGCCATCTATACCTCCTACAATGAGCAGTTCTTC.

V is TRBV7-9 and J is TRBJ2-5, with 7 bases fitting TRBD1. Germline assignment: CDR1 SEHNR and CDR2 FQNEAQ (reference sequence). Trimming removed 6 bases from V and 2 bases from J; junction bases left unmatched: 6. The CDR3 has 14 residues. CDR3 amino acids: CASSLPGQQETQYF. Here the CDR3 DNA reads TGTGCCAGCAGTCTTCCGGGACAGCAAGAGACCCAGTACTTC.

The rearrangement uses TRBV9 and TRBJ2-7; D remains ambiguous. Germline V gene sequence: CDR1 SGDLS, CDR2 YYNGEE. The CDR3 covers 13 residues. Trimming took 0 bases from V and 3 from J, leaving 7 bases between them. This CDR3 reads CASSVAIDYEQYF. The CDR3 DNA reads as TGTGCCAGCAGCGTAGCCATTGACTACGAGCAGTACTTC. Full variable domain (outside the CDR3, taken from reference TRBV9 and TRBJ2-7): DSGVTQTPKHLITATGQRVTLRCSPRSGDLSVYWYQQSLDQGLQFLIQYYNGEERAKGNILERFSAQQFPDLHSELNLSSLELGDSALYFCASSVAIDYEQYFGPGTRLTVT.

DNA for the CDR3: TGTGCTAGTGGTTTGGTGGGGGCCCATGGACCGAGCACAGATACGCAGTATTTT. It encodes CASGLVGAHGPSTDTQYF. The chain uses TRBV12-5 and TRBJ2-3; TRBD1 might be the D (6 bases). This CDR3 is built from 18 residues. Germline CDR1 reads LGHNT; CDR2 reads FRNRAP. V gave up 0 bases and J gave up 0 bases, with 16 bases separating them.

The chain uses TRBV19 and TRBJ2-5, with no clear D. Deletions cut 5 bases from V and 5 bases from J, with 21 bases between. This CDR3 is built from 16 residues. CDR1 and CDR2 from the germline V gene are LNHDA and SQIVND (reference sequence). In DNA, the CDR3 is TGTGCCAGTAGTGCCGACTCCACCGATGCCTCCGAGACCCAGTACTTC. Amino acids: CASSADSTDASETQYF.

The chain is built from TRBV11-2 and TRBJ2-7; D is undetermined. There are 11 residues in the CDR3. Germline V gene lookup returns CDR1 SGHAT and CDR2 FQNNGV. Trimming took 7 bases from V and 0 from J, leaving 4 bases between them. The CDR3 DNA sequence: TGTGCCAGCACCCCCTCCTACGAGCAGTACTTC. Its translation: CASTPSYEQYF.

The rearrangement links TRBV4-1 to TRBJ1-5, with 7 positions matching TRBD1. The V and J ends lost 5 bases and 4 bases, in that order; junction bases with no gene match: 5. CDR3 length: 14 residues. Germline-derived CDR1 and CDR2 are MGHRA and YSYEKL. The CDR3 nucleotides are TGCGCCAGCAGCGATTCAGGGGGAAATCAGCCCCAGCATTTT. Its translation is CASSDSGGNQPQHF.

The rearrangement links TRBV5-1 to TRBJ2-1; no clear D gene. Germline loops: CDR1 SGHRS, CDR2 YFSETQ. Between the trimmed V and J ends, which lost 0 bases and 10 bases, there was a span of 8 bases. This CDR3 has 12 residues. The CDR3 loop reads CASSLAVQEQFF. DNA for the CDR3: TGCGCCAGCAGCTTGGCCGTGCAAGAGCAGTTCTTC.

This chain's CDR3 is CASRLGATDTQYF. The CDR3 nucleotides are TGTGCCAGTCGACTAGGAGCCACAGATACGCAGTATTTT. This chain uses TRBV13 with TRBJ2-3, with a tentative D call TRBD2 (6 bases). The CDR3 totals 13 residues. Trimming removed 9 bases from V and 2 bases from J, with 12 bases in between. In germline, CDR1 is PRHDT, CDR2 FYEKMQ (reference sequence).